This TCR beta chain was retrieved from a study of graft-versus-host responses after intestinal transplantation. The germline CDR1 and CDR2 sequences are LNHDA and SQIVND (reference sequence). This CDR3 has 18 amino acids. V was cut by 3 bases and J by 7 bases, with 25 bases left in between. Method: immunoSEQ multiplex PCR; TCRdb's copy keeps in-frame clones and lacks some. The data hold about 70,000 clones, with around 82% observed a single time. This clone has a handful of counts. Its antigen is currently unknown. Sample: unstimulated CD4+ T cells sorted from spleen or lymph node cells, taken before transplant. The sequence was obtained from a human donor who was the organ donor for an intestinal transplant. The chain joins TRBV19 to TRBJ2-1; possible D gene TRBD2, 6 bases. This CDR3 is CASSIRVVVGMEGNEQFF. DNA of the CDR3: TGTGCCAGTAGTATCCGGGTAGTGGTCGGTATGGAGGGGAATGAGCAGTTCTTC.